A single sample gave rise to the 11 T cell receptor beta chains below, sequenced in a study of identical twins. TCRdb reprocessed the 5' RACE reads with MiXCR, giving one entry per CDR3 protein. The table includes fewer than 550,000 distinct CDR3 sequences, roughly 15% detected once. These data also featured in a second study, about yellow fever vaccine responses in identical twins.

Material: CD4+ T cells sorted from blood. The receptor set was obtained from a woman between 18 and 29 years old in good health.

CDR3 coding DNA: TGTGCCAGCAGTGAATGGACGGAGAACACTGAAGCTTTCTTT. Translating gives CASSEWTENTEAFF. The V and J genes are TRBV2 and TRBJ1-1, with D uncertain. The V gene lost 2 bases and the J gene lost 1 base, with 8 bases spanning the gap. Germline lookup yields CDR1 SNHLY and CDR2 FYNNEI. The CDR3 contains 14 residues. Looking up the rest from reference TRBV2 and TRBJ1-1 gives the full variable domain: EPEVTQTPSHQVTQMGQEVILRCVPISNHLYFYWYRQILGQKVEFLVSFYNNEISEKSEIFDDQFSVERPDGSNFTLKIRSTKLEDSAMYFCASSEWTENTEAFFGQGTRLTVV.

This clonotype was seen only a few times. The V call is TRBV15, the J call TRBJ2-7; 9 nucleotides line up with TRBD1. Germline CDR1 LNHNV, CDR2 YYDKDF (reference sequence). V lost 3 bases, J lost 5 bases, and 5 bases stayed unmatched. This CDR3 is built from 14 residues. CDR3 sequence reads: CATSSQGQGHEQYF. CDR3 bases: TGTGCCACCAGCAGCCAGGGACAGGGCCACGAGCAGTACTTC.

V gene TRBV11-1 combines with J gene TRBJ1-1; tentatively, D is TRBD1 (5 bases). Trimming pared 5 bases from V and 4 bases from J, leaving 26 bases between. The CDR3 extends over 18 amino acids. Per the germline V gene, CDR1 is SGHAT and CDR2 is FQDESV (reference sequence). Here the CDR3 reads CASSPPRGSQARGTEAFF. In nucleotides, the CDR3 is TGTGCCAGCAGCCCCCCTCGTGGGAGTCAGGCAAGGGGCACTGAAGCTTTCTTT.

This clonotype was seen a handful of times. The rearrangement uses TRBV10-3 and TRBJ1-6, with D uncertain. Germline CDR1 ENHRY, CDR2 SYGVKD. This CDR3 region has 15 residues. V was shortened by 0 bases and J by 6 bases, with 9 bases between the two germline ends. As DNA, the CDR3 is TGTGCCATCAGTGAGTCCCAGGAGTTTAATTCACCCCTCCACTTT. This gives the protein CAISESQEFNSPLHF.

This clonotype was picked up many times. The V gene is TRBV12-3 or TRBV12-4, the J gene TRBJ1-5, with unresolved D. Trimming left V 8 bases short and J 2 bases short, with 4 bases between. CDR3 size: 11 residues. The CDR3 nucleotides are TGTGCCAGCGGAGGCAATCAGCCCCAGCATTTT. Its translation is CASGGNQPQHF.

J is TRBJ2-7 and V is TRBV11-2, with 12 bases lining up with TRBD2. The CDR3 extends over 16 amino acids. Germline V gives CDR1 SGHAT, CDR2 FQNNGV. The V gene end was trimmed by 0 bases and the J gene end by 0 bases; junction bases not matched to a gene: 0. The CDR3 region is CASSLELAGGSYEQYV. The DNA for the CDR3 is TGTGCCAGCAGCTTAGAACTAGCGGGGGGCTCCTACGAGCAGTACGTC.

The chain employs TRBV6-1 and TRBJ2-1; no definite D call. This CDR3 is built from 10 residues. V gave up 8 bases and J gave up 14 bases, with 13 bases separating them. Germline CDR1 reads MNHNS; CDR2 reads SASEGT. The CDR3 coding sequence is TGTGCCAGCGAGCGAGGAATGGAGTTCTTC. Translating gives CASERGMEFF.

This chain uses TRBV15 with TRBJ2-1, with no clear D. Trimming stripped 2 bases from V and 6 bases from J, with 14 bases between. The germline gives CDR1 LNHNV, CDR2 YYDKDF (reference sequence). This CDR3 spans 15 amino acids. The CDR3 spells CATSRNLDPSNEQFF. CDR3 DNA: TGTGCCACCAGCAGAAACTTGGACCCATCCAATGAGCAGTTCTTC.

This clonotype was found many times. This chain joins TRBV20-1 and TRBJ1-5; the D gene is possibly TRBD1 (5 bases). The CDR3 runs to 14 residues. Germline V gene data show CDR1 as DFQATT and CDR2 as SNEGSKA (reference sequence). The V end lost 6 bases, the J end lost 1 base, and 13 bases lay between the germline ends. The CDR3 spells CSARPGPSNQPQHF. As DNA, the CDR3 is TGCAGTGCCCGCCCAGGGCCGAGCAATCAGCCCCAGCATTTT.

This clonotype occurred a few times. V usage is TRBV10-3 and J usage is TRBJ2-7; D is unclear. The CDR3 consists of 12 residues. Germline loops: CDR1 ENHRY, CDR2 SYGVKD. V dropped 0 bases and J dropped 4 bases, with 4 bases sitting between them. Written as DNA, the CDR3 is TGTGCCATCAGTGAGTCCGGATACGAGCAGTACGTC. Its translation is CAISESGYEQYV.

This clonotype came up many times. The chain links TRBV12-3 or TRBV12-4 to TRBJ2-2, with D uncertain. V was cut by 3 bases and J by 7 bases, with 9 bases left in between. The CDR3 contains 13 residues. Here the CDR3 DNA reads TGTGCCAGCAGTTTTCCTACTGTCGGGGAGCTGTTTTTT. It encodes CASSFPTVGELFF.